The entry below gives a single T cell receptor (beta chain) sequence along with its context. The antigen is unknown. This entry comes from a study of cytomegalovirus exposure and HLA in healthy donors. A multiplex PCR was run with 60 Vbeta primers and 13 Jbeta primers. TCRdb's copy holds only in-frame clones and misses some; the assay was immunoSEQ multiplex PCR. This sample has under 150,000 clones, with approximately 85% found just once. The CDR3 consists of 14 residues. Germline CDR1 reads MDHEN; CDR2 reads SYDVKM. The ends were cut back, 5 bases at V and 8 bases at J, with 19 bases in the middle. Notes on the study in general: The classifier reportedly diagnosed cytomegalovirus status with high specificity and sensitivity.

This rearrangement joins TRBV28 to TRBJ2-7; TRBD2 is a possible D gene (5 bases). Sequenced: PBMCs. The clonotype was recovered from a woman aged 25 to 39 in good health and CMV-seropositive. CDR3 DNA: TGTGCCAGCAGTCTCCCCCAGGCGGGCTCTAAGCAGTACTTC. Translating gives CASSLPQAGSKQYF.